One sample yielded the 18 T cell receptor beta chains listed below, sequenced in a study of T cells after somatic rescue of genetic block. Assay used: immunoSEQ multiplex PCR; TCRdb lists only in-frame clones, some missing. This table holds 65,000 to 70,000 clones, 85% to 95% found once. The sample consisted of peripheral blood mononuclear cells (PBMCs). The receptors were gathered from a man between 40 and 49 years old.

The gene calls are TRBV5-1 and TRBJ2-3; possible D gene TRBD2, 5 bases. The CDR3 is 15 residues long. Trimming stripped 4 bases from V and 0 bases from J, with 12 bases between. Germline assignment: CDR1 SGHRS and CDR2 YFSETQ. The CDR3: CASSPEPGSTDTQYF. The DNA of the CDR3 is TGCGCCAGCAGCCCGGAACCGGGGAGCACAGATACGCAGTATTTT.

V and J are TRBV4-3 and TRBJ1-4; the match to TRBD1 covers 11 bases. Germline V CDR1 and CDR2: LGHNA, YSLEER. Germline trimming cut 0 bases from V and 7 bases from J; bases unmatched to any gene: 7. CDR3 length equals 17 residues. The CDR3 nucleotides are TGCGCCAGCAGCCAAGATTTTGGGACAGGGGGGGTTGAAAAACTGTTTTTT. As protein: CASSQDFGTGGVEKLFF.

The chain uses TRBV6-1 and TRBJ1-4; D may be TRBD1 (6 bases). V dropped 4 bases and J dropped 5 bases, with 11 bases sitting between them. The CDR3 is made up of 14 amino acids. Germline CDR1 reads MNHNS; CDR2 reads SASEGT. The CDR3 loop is CASSGAGVNEKLFF. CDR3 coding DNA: TGTGCCAGCAGTGGGGCAGGGGTCAATGAAAAACTGTTTTTT.

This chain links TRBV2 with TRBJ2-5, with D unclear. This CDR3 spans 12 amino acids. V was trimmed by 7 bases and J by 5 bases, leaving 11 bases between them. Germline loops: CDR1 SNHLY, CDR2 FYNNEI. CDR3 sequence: CASTYSKETQYF. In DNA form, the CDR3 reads TGTGCCAGCACCTATTCCAAGGAGACCCAGTACTTC.

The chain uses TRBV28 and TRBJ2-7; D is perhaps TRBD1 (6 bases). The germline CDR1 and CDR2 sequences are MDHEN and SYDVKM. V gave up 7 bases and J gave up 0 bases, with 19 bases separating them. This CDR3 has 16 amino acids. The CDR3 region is CASTPTRDTRSYEQYF. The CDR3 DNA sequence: TGTGCCAGCACTCCGACCCGGGACACCCGCTCCTACGAGCAGTACTTC.

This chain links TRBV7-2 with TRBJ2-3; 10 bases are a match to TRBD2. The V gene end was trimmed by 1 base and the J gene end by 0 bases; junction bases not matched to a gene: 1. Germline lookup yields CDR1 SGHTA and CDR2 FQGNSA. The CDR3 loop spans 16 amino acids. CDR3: CASSLVAGGSTDTQYF. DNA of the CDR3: TGTGCCAGCAGCTTAGTAGCGGGAGGTAGCACAGATACGCAGTATTTT.

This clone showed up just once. CDR3 nucleotides: TGTGCCAGCAGCAAAACGCAGGGGAACACCGGGGAGCTGTTTTTT. Protein sequence: CASSKTQGNTGELFF. V usage is TRBV5-4 and J usage is TRBJ2-2; D possibly corresponds to TRBD1 (5 bases). From germline, CDR1 is SGHNT and CDR2 YYREEE (reference sequence). The CDR3 consists of 15 residues. V was shortened by 4 bases and J by 1 base, with 11 bases between the two germline ends.

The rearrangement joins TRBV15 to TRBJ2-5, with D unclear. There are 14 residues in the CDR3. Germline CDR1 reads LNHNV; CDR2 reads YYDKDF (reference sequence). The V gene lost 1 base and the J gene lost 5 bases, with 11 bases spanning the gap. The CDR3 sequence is CATSRVGAGETQYF. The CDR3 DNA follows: TGTGCCACCAGCAGAGTCGGCGCTGGGGAGACCCAGTACTTC.

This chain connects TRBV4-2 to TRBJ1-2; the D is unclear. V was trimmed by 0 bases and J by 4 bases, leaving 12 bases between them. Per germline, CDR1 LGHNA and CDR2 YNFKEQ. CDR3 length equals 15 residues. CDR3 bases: TGTGCCAGCAGCCAAGATATGAATTCGGTCTATGGCTACACCTTC. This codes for CASSQDMNSVYGYTF.

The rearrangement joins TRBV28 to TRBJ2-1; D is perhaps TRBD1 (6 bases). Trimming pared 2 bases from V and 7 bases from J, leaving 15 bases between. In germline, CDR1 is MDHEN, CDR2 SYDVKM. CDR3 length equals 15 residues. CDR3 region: CASSLGGQNLNEQFF. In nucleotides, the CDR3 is TGTGCCAGCAGTTTAGGGGGCCAAAACCTGAATGAGCAGTTCTTC.

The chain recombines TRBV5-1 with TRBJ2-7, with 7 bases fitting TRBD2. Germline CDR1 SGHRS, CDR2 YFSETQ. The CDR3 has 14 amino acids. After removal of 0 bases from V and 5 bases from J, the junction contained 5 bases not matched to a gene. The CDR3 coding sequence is TGCGCCAGCAGCTTGGGGGGACGGGAGGACGAGCAGTACTTC. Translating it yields CASSLGGREDEQYF. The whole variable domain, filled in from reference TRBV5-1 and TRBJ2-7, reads KAGVTQTPRYLIKTRGQQVTLSCSPISGHRSVSWYQQTPGQGLQFLFEYFSETQRNKGNFPGRFSGRQFSNSRSEMNVSTLELGDSALYLCASSLGGREDEQYFGPGTRLTVT.

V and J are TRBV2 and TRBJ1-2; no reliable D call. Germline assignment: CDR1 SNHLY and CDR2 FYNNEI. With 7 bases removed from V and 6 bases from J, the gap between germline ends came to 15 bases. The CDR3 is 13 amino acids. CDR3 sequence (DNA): TGTGCCAGCACCTTACACCCGTGGGATGGCTACACCTTC. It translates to CASTLHPWDGYTF. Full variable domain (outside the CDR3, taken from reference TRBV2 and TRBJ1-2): EPEVTQTPSHQVTQMGQEVILRCVPISNHLYFYWYRQILGQKVEFLVSFYNNEISEKSEIFDDQFSVERPDGSNFTLKIRSTKLEDSAMYFCASTLHPWDGYTFGSGTRLTVV.

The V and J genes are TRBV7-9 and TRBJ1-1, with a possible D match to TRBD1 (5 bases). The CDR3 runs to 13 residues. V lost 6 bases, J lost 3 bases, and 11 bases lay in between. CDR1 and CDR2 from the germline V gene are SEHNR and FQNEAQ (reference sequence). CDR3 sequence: CASRIQGYTEAFF. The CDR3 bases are TGTGCCAGCAGAATCCAGGGTTACACTGAAGCTTTCTTT.

The CDR3 sequence is CASSQTGSYEQYF. For the CDR3, the DNA is TGTGCCAGCAGCCAAACAGGTAGCTACGAGCAGTACTTC. The rearrangement links TRBV6-5 to TRBJ2-7; a weak D match, TRBD1 (5 bases). This CDR3 is built from 13 residues. The V and J ends lost 6 bases and 3 bases respectively, with 12 bases between them. From germline, CDR1 is MNHEY and CDR2 SVGAGI.

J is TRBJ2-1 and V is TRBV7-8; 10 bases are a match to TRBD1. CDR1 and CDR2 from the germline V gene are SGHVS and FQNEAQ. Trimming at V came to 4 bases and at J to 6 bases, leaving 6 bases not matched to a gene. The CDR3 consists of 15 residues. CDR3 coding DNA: TGTGCCAGCAGCTCGACCGGGACAGGGGCCAATGAGCAGTTCTTC. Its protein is CASSSTGTGANEQFF.

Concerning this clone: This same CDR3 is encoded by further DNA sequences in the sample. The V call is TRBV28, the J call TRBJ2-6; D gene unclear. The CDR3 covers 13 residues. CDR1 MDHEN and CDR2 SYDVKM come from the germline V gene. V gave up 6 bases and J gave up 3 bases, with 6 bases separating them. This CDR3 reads CASRLSGANVLTF. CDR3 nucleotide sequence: TGTGCCAGCAGGTTGAGTGGGGCCAACGTCCTGACTTTC.

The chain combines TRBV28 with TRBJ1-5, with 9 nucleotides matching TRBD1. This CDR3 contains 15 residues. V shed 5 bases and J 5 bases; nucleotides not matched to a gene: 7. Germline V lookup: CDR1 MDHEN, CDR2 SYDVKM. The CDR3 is CASSLRTGVDQPQHF. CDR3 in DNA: TGTGCCAGCAGTCTAAGGACAGGGGTGGATCAGCCCCAGCATTTT.

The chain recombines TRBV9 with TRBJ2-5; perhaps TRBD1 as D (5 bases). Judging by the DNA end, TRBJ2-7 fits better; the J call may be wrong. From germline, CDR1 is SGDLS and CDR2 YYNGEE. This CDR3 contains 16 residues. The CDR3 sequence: CASSVGYQGDGYEQYF. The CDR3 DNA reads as TGTGCCAGCAGCGTAGGTTATCAAGGGGATGGCTACGAGCAGTACTTC.